The 23 T cell receptor beta chains below come from one sample, sequenced in a study of early T cells in non-severe SARS-CoV-2 infection listed by TCRdb under 2021. Libraries were constructed by 5' RACE. The sample was run on a NextSeq 500. TCRdb reprocessing: public reads trimmed at Q25 with fastp, clones called with MiXCR, in-frame beta chains kept. Merged by CDR3 protein, the rows form single entries marked with the most common genes and DNA. The table for this sample lists around 40,000 distinct CDR3 sequences; under 7% of them were counted only once. The top ten constitute around 6.1% of the sample. The material sequenced was whole blood. These receptors were collected from an adult who was a healthcare worker with PCR-confirmed SARS-CoV-2 infection or an uninfected control (not recorded which).

This clonotype was detected many times. V usage is TRBV6-6 and J usage is TRBJ1-5; D not resolved. V was cut by 4 bases and J by 4 bases, with 5 bases left in between. Germline V gives CDR1 MNHNY, CDR2 SVGAGI (reference sequence). The CDR3 runs 12 residues. The DNA for the CDR3 is TGTGCCAGCAGTTGGCTTAATCAGCCCCAGCATTTT. This codes for CASSWLNQPQHF.

This clonotype was observed many times. This chain connects TRBV7-2 to TRBJ2-3, with 12 bases that match TRBD2. The CDR3 length is 16 residues. CDR1 is SGHTA and CDR2 is FQGNSA in the germline V gene. The V segment lost 5 bases and the J segment 3 bases; nucleotides outside the gene matches: 6. The CDR3 region is CASSPGLAGLTDTQYF. CDR3 sequence (DNA): TGTGCCAGCAGCCCTGGACTAGCGGGACTTACAGATACGCAGTATTTT.

This clonotype was observed many times. The chain recombines TRBV20-1 with TRBJ1-4, with 8 bases aligning to TRBD1. CDR1 is DFQATT and CDR2 is SNEGSKA in the germline V gene (reference sequence). The CDR3 extends over 15 amino acids. V gave up 3 bases and J gave up 6 bases; unmatched junction bases: 9. The CDR3 DNA reads as TGCAGTGCTAGTCCCGTACAGGGGGGAGATGAAAAACTGTTTTTT. This gives the protein CSASPVQGGDEKLFF.

The table lists this clonotype with a few counts. The chain uses TRBV11-2 and TRBJ2-2; TRBD2 is a possible D gene (6 bases). The germline V gene encodes CDR1 SGHAT and CDR2 FQNNGV. The CDR3 covers 15 residues. Between the trimmed V and J ends, which lost 2 bases and 4 bases, there was a span of 11 bases. As DNA, the CDR3 is TGTGCCAGCAGCTTACCGGGAGTTAGCACCGGGGAGCTGTTTTTT. Its translation: CASSLPGVSTGELFF.

This chain links TRBV27 with TRBJ2-5, with D possibly called TRBD1 or TRBD2 (5 bases each). The germline gives CDR1 MNHEY, CDR2 SMNVEV (reference sequence). The V gene lost 10 bases and the J gene lost 0 bases, with 18 bases spanning the gap. CDR3 size: 15 residues. CDR3 in DNA: TGTGCCACACCGGGACCACCCCAGTACCAAGAGACCCAGTACTTC. Protein sequence: CATPGPPQYQETQYF.

This clonotype was seen repeatedly, ten times or more. The chain recombines TRBV7-2 with TRBJ1-1; D perhaps matches TRBD1 (5 bases). V lost 5 bases, J lost 2 bases, and 15 bases lay in between. CDR3 length: 15 residues. Per the germline V gene, CDR1 is SGHTA and CDR2 is FQGNSA. CDR3 residues: CASSTHQGSNTEAFF. CDR3 DNA sequence: TGTGCCAGCAGCACGCACCAGGGTTCAAACACTGAAGCTTTCTTT.

The chain links TRBV19 to TRBJ2-1; D possibly corresponds to TRBD2 (7 bases). The CDR3 totals 16 residues. Germline-derived CDR1 and CDR2 are LNHDA and SQIVND (reference sequence). Trimming removed 5 bases at V and 8 bases at J, with 22 bases between. The CDR3 reads CASSRPFLGGGDEQFF. Here the CDR3 DNA reads TGTGCCAGTAGTCGACCCTTCTTGGGAGGGGGGGATGAGCAGTTCTTC.

This clonotype was counted at least ten times. The rearrangement uses TRBV7-9 and TRBJ2-2; D is ambiguous. The V gene lost 10 bases and the J gene lost 6 bases, with 6 bases spanning the gap. The CDR3 is made up of 10 amino acids. CDR1 SEHNR and CDR2 FQNEAQ come from the germline V gene (reference sequence). CDR3 coding DNA: TGTGCCACTGCGCCCGGGGAGCTGTTTTTT. Protein: CATAPGELFF.

Many counts were recorded for this clonotype. This chain connects TRBV12-3 or TRBV12-4 to TRBJ2-2, with TRBD2 matching 7 bases. Trimming at V came to 6 bases and at J to 3 bases, leaving 7 bases not matched to a gene. The CDR3 spans 15 residues. CDR3 sequence: CASSLGLVDTGELFF. In nucleotides, the CDR3 is TGTGCCAGCAGCCTAGGACTAGTTGACACCGGGGAGCTGTTTTTT.

This clonotype was seen repeatedly, ten times or more. This chain connects TRBV7-2 to TRBJ2-7; perhaps D is TRBD1 or TRBD2 (5 bases each). V gave up 4 bases and J gave up 6 bases, with 16 bases separating them. The V gene's germline CDR1 is SGHTA and CDR2 FQGNSA. CDR3 length: 14 residues. The CDR3 region has the DNA TGTGCCAGCAGCTATCCCGGGACCCCAACCGAGCAGTACTTC. This gives the protein CASSYPGTPTEQYF.

This clonotype was seen repeatedly, ten times or more. The chain joins TRBV6-5 to TRBJ2-7, with 7 bases aligning to TRBD2. Germline lookup yields CDR1 MNHEY and CDR2 SVGAGI. The CDR3 is made up of 15 amino acids. V was pared by 7 bases and J by 3 bases, with 12 bases of the junction left unmatched. CDR3 in amino acids: CASTDGASGYYEQYF. The CDR3 DNA reads as TGTGCCAGCACCGATGGGGCTAGCGGCTACTACGAGCAGTACTTC.

This clonotype was detected ten times or more. The rearrangement links TRBV5-1 to TRBJ2-3; D unresolved. Germline V CDR1 and CDR2: SGHRS, YFSETQ. CDR3 length: 17 amino acids. Trimming stripped 0 bases from V and 1 base from J, with 15 bases between. In DNA, the CDR3 is TGCGCCAGCAGCTTGGCGGCGAAGGGTCGACGCACAGATACGCAGTATTTT. It codes for CASSLAAKGRRTDTQYF.

This clonotype has ten or more counts. The chain couples TRBV20-1 to TRBJ2-1; D is unclear. This CDR3 comprises 14 residues. The V and J ends lost 5 bases and 4 bases respectively, with 15 bases between them. From germline, CDR1 is DFQATT and CDR2 SNEGSKA (reference sequence). The CDR3 nucleotides read TGCAGTGCTGATGGCCGGAGAAGTTACAATGAGCAGTTCTTC. Protein: CSADGRRSYNEQFF.

This clonotype was counted a few times. The gene calls are TRBV18 and TRBJ2-3, with a weak D call TRBD2 (5 bases). The V gene's germline CDR1 is KGHSH and CDR2 LQKENI. The CDR3 length is 14 residues. The V end was cut by 3 bases, the J end by 4 bases, with 11 bases between. The CDR3 loop reads CASSPGRRADTQYF. CDR3 in DNA: TGTGCCAGCTCACCTGGGAGAAGGGCAGATACGCAGTATTTT.

V is TRBV7-9 and J is TRBJ2-4; D ambiguous. Germline V gene lookup returns CDR1 SEHNR and CDR2 FQNEAQ (reference sequence). This CDR3 spans 15 amino acids. V shed 6 bases and J shed 0 bases, with 12 bases lying between them. CDR3 residues: CASRDVGLAKNIQYF. CDR3 DNA sequence: TGTGCCAGCAGGGATGTTGGCCTAGCCAAAAACATTCAGTACTTC.

The rearrangement uses TRBV7-9 and TRBJ1-4, with no clear D. CDR1 is SEHNR and CDR2 is FQNEAQ in the germline V gene (reference sequence). The CDR3 sequence is 11 residues long. Between the trimmed V and J ends, which lost 1 base and 12 bases, there was a span of 6 bases. The CDR3 DNA reads TGTGCCAGCAGCTTAGACAACGAACTGTTTTTT. Translation: CASSLDNELFF.

The V and J genes are TRBV6-2 or TRBV6-3 and TRBJ1-1; D gene uncertain. Looked up from germline, CDR1 is MNHEY and CDR2 is SVGEGT. The CDR3 has 12 amino acids. Deletions cut 6 bases from V and 6 bases from J, with 11 bases between. CDR3 protein: CASRRQGAEAFF. The CDR3 DNA is TGTGCCAGCAGGAGGCAAGGAGCTGAAGCTTTCTTT.

This clonotype has just a few counts. The rearrangement joins TRBV15 to TRBJ2-3; weak D call: TRBD1 (5 bases). The CDR3 has 14 amino acids. CDR1 and CDR2 (germline): LNHNV, YYDKDF (reference sequence). The germline V and J ends were trimmed by 3 bases and 2 bases, with 9 bases remaining between them. This CDR3 is CATSRETATDTQYF. Written as DNA, the CDR3 is TGTGCCACCAGCAGGGAGACAGCCACAGATACGCAGTATTTT.

The sample holds many counts of this clonotype. This chain joins TRBV5-5 and TRBJ1-1; D gene uncertain. V dropped 0 bases and J dropped 4 bases, with 4 bases sitting between them. Germline CDR1 SGHKS, CDR2 YYEKEE (reference sequence). CDR3 length equals 12 residues. The CDR3 loop is CASSLVFTEAFF. CDR3 bases: TGTGCCAGCAGCTTGGTGTTCACTGAAGCTTTCTTT.

This clonotype has only a few counts. The gene calls are TRBV7-6 and TRBJ1-5; no clear D gene. This CDR3 spans 13 amino acids. Trimming left V 1 base short and J 4 bases short, with 5 bases between. The germline gives CDR1 SGHVS, CDR2 FNYEAQ. In DNA, the CDR3 is TGTGCCAGCAGCTTAGATCGGAATCAGCCCCAGCATTTT. Translating it yields CASSLDRNQPQHF.

V usage is TRBV12-3 or TRBV12-4 and J usage is TRBJ2-3; unclear D gene. The CDR3 length is 14 residues. Trimming cost V 6 bases and J 4 bases, with 14 bases left between them. CDR3 residues: CASRPGGSADTQYF. The DNA of the CDR3 is TGTGCCAGCAGGCCAGGCGGCTCTGCAGATACGCAGTATTTT.

The V call is TRBV4-1, the J call TRBJ1-4, with TRBD1 matching 8 bases. Looked up from germline, CDR1 is MGHRA and CDR2 is YSYEKL. The J segment lost 5 bases and the V segment lost 3 bases, leaving 8 bases of the junction unmatched. CDR3 length: 16 amino acids. CDR3: CASSQALTGVNEKLFF. DNA for the CDR3: TGCGCCAGCAGCCAGGCGCTGACAGGGGTCAATGAAAAACTGTTTTTT.

The J gene is TRBJ2-7, the V gene TRBV20-1, with 10 bases aligning to TRBD2. CDR1 is DFQATT, CDR2 SNEGSKA, per germline (reference sequence). This CDR3 has 14 residues. V shed 5 bases, J shed 0 bases, and the junction held 4 bases outside the gene matches. CDR3 amino acids: CSASLAGDSYEQYF. The CDR3 DNA reads TGCAGTGCTTCGCTAGCGGGGGACTCCTACGAGCAGTACTTC.